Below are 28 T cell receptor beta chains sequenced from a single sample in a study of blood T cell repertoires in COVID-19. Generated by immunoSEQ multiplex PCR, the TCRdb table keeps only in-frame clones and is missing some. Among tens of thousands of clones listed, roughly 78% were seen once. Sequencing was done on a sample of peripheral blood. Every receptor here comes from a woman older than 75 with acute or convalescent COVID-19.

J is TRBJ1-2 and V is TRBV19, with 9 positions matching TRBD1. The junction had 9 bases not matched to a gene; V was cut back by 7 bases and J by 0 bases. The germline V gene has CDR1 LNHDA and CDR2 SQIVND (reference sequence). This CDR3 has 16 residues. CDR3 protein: CASTAGQGVSNYGYTF. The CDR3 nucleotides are TGTGCCAGTACCGCGGGACAGGGTGTCTCTAACTATGGCTACACCTTC.

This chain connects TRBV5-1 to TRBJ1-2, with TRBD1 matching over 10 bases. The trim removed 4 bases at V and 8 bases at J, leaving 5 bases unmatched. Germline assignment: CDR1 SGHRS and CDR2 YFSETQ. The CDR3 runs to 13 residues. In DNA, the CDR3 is TGCGCCAGCAGCCGGACAGGGGGACAGGGCTACACCTTC. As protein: CASSRTGGQGYTF.

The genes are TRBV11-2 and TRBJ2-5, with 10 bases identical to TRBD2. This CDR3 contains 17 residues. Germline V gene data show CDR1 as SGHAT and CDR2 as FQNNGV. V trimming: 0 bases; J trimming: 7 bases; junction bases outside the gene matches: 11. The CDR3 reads CASSLDGSGGPQGTQYF. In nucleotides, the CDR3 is TGTGCCAGCAGCTTAGATGGTAGCGGGGGGCCGCAGGGGACCCAGTACTTC.

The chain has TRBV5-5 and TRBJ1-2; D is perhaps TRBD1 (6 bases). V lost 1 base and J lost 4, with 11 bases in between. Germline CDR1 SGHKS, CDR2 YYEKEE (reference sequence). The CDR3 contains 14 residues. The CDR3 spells CASSLSAGAYGYTF. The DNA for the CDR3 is TGTGCCAGCAGCTTGTCGGCAGGGGCCTATGGCTACACCTTC.

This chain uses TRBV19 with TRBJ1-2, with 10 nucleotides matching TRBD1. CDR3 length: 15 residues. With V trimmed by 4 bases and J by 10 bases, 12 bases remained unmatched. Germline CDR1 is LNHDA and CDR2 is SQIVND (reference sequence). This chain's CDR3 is CASSTPGQGTGVYTF. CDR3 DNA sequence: TGTGCCAGTAGTACCCCGGGACAGGGGACTGGAGTCTACACCTTC.

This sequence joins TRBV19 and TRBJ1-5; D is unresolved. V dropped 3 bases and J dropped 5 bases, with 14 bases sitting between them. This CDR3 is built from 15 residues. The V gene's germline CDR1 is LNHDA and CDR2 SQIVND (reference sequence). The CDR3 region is CASSIVTTLYQPQHF. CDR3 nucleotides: TGTGCCAGTAGTATCGTGACAACCCTCTATCAGCCCCAGCATTTT.

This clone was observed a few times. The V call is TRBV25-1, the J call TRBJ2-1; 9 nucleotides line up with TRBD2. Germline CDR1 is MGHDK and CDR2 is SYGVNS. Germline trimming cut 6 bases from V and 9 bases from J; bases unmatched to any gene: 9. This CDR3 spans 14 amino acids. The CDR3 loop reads CASRGLAGMSEQFF. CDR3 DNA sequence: TGTGCCAGCAGAGGGCTAGCGGGGATGAGTGAGCAGTTCTTC.

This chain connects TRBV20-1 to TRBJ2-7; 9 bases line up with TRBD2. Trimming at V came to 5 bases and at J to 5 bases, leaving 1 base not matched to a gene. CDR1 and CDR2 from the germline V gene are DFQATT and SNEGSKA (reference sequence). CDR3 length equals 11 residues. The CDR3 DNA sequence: TGCAGTGCTCGCGGGAGGGACGAGCAGTACTTC. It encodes CSARGRDEQYF.

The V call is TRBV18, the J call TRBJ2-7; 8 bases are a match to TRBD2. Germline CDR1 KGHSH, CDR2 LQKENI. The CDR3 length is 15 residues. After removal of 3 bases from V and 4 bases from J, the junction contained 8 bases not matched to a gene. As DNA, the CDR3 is TGTGCCAGCTCACCCGGGGGGGCCTACGGATACGAGCAGTACTTC. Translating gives CASSPGGAYGYEQYF.

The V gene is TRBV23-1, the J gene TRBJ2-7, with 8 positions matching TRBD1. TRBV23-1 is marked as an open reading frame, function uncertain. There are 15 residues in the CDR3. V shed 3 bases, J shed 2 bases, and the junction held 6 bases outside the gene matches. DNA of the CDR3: TGCGCCAGCAGTCACCGCGACAGGGGAACCTACGAGCAGTACTTC. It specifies CASSHRDRGTYEQYF.

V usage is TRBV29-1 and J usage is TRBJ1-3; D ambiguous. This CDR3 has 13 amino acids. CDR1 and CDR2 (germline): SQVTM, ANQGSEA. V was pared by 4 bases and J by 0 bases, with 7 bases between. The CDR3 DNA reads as TGCAGCGTTGCGGAGAGCTCTGGAAACACCATATATTTT. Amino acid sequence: CSVAESSGNTIYF.

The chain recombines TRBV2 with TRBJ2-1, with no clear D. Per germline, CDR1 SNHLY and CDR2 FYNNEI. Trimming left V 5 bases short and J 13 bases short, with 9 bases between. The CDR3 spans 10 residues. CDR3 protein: CASSSGSQFF. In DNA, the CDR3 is TGTGCCAGCAGTTCCGGGTCTCAGTTCTTC.

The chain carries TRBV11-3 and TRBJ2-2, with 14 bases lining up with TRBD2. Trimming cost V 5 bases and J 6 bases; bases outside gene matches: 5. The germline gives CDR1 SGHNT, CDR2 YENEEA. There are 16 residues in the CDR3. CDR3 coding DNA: TGTGCCAGCAGCCGTCGACTAGCGGGGGGGTCCGGGGAGCTGTTTTTT. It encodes CASSRRLAGGSGELFF.

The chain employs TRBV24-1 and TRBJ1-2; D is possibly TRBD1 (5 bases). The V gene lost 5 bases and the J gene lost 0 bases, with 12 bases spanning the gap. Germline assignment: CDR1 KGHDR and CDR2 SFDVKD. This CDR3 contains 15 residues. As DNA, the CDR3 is TGTGCCACCAGTGGCACCGGGACTGCTAACTATGGCTACACCTTC. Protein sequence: CATSGTGTANYGYTF.

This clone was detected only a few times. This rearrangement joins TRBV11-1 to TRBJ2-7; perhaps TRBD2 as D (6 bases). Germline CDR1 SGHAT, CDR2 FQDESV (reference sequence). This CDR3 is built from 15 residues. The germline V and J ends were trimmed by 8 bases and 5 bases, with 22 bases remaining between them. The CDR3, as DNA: TGTGCCAGCGGGGACTCCGGTGATGTTGCTGACGAGCAGTACTTC. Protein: CASGDSGDVADEQYF. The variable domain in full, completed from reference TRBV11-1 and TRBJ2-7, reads EAEVAQSPRYKITEKSQAVAFWCDPISGHATLYWYRQILGQGPELLVQFQDESVVDDSQLPKDRFSAERLKGVDSTLKIQPAELGDSAMYLCASGDSGDVADEQYFGPGTRLTVT.

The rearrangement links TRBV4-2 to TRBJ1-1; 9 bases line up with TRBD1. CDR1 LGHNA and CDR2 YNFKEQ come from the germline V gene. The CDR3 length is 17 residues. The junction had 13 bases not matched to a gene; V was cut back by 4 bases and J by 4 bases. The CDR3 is CASSLTDRGGLGTEAFF. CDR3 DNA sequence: TGTGCCAGCAGCCTGACGGACAGGGGAGGTTTGGGCACTGAAGCTTTCTTT.

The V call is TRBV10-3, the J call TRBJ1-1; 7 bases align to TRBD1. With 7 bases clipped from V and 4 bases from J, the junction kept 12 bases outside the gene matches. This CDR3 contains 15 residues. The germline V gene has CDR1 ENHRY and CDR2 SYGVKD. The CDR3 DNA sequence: TGTGCCATCACGGGAAGCCTCGACAGGGCCACTGAAGCTTTCTTT. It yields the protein CAITGSLDRATEAFF.

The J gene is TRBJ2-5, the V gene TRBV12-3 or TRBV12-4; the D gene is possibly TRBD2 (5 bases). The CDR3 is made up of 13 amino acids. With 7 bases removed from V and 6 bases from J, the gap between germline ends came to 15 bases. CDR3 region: CASTFGKEKTQYF. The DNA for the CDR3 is TGTGCCAGCACCTTCGGGAAGGAGAAGACCCAGTACTTC.

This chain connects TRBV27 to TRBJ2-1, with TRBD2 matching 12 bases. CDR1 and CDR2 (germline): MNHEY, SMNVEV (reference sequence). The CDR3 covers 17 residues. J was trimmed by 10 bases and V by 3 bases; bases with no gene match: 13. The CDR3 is CASSFRTGLAGGWEQFF. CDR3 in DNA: TGTGCCAGCAGTTTCCGTACGGGGCTAGCGGGAGGGTGGGAGCAGTTCTTC.

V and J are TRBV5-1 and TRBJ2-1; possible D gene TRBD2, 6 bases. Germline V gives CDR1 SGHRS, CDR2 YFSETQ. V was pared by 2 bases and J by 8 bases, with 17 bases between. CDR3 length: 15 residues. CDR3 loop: CASSFESGGAYEQFF. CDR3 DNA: TGCGCCAGCAGCTTTGAATCCGGCGGGGCCTATGAGCAGTTCTTC.

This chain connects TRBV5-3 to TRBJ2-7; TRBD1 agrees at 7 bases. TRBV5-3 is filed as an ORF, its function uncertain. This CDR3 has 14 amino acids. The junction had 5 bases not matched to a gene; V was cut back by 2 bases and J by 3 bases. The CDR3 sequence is CARSFYRGNYEQYF. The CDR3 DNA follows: TGTGCCAGAAGCTTTTACAGGGGAAACTACGAGCAGTACTTC.

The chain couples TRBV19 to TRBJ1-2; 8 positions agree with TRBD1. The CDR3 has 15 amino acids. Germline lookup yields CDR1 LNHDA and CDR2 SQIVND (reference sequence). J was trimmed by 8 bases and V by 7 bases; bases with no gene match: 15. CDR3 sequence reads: CASTGQGAVRSGYTF. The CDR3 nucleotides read TGTGCCAGTACGGGGCAGGGGGCCGTGCGGAGCGGCTACACCTTC.

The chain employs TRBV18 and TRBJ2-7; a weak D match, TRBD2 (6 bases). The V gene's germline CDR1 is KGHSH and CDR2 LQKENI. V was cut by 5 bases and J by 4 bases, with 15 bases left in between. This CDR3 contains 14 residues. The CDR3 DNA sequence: TGTGCCAGCTCAGACCTGGGCGGGGTGTACGAGCAGTACTTC. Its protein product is CASSDLGGVYEQYF.

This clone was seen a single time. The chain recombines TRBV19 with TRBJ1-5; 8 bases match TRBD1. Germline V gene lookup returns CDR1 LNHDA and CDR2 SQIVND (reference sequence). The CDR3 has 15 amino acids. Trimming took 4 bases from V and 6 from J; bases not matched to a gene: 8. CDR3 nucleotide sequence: TGTGCCAGTAGTACCACCAGGGGGCTTCGTCAGCCCCAGCATTTT. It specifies CASSTTRGLRQPQHF.

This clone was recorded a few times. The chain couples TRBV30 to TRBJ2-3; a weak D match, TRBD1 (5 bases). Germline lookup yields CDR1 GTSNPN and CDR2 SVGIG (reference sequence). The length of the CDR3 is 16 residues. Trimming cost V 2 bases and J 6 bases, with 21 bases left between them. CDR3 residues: CAWSSVRQHFGDTQYF. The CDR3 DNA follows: TGTGCCTGGAGTTCAGTGCGACAGCACTTCGGGGATACGCAGTATTTT.

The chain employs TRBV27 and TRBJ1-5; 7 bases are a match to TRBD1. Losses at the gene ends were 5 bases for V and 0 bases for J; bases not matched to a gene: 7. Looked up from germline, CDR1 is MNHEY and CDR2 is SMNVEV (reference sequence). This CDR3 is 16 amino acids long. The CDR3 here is CASSPTGAYSNQPQHF. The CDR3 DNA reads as TGTGCCAGCAGTCCCACAGGGGCTTATAGCAATCAGCCCCAGCATTTT.

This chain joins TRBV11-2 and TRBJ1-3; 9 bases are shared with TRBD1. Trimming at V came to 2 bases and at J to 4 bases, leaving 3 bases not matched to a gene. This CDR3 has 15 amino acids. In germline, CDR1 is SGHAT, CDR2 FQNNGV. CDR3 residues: CASSLQGQGGNTIYF. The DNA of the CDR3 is TGTGCCAGCAGCTTACAGGGACAGGGCGGAAACACCATATATTTT.

CDR3 sequence reads: CASSLVLGTVGKETQYF. The CDR3 DNA sequence: TGCGCCAGCAGCTTGGTCCTTGGGACAGTGGGGAAAGAGACCCAGTACTTC. The chain joins TRBV5-1 to TRBJ2-5; 7 bases map to TRBD1. Looked up from germline, CDR1 is SGHRS and CDR2 is YFSETQ. The J segment lost 3 bases and the V segment lost 0 bases, leaving 11 bases of the junction unmatched. The CDR3 consists of 17 residues. The full variable domain, its missing parts supplied by reference TRBV5-1 and TRBJ2-5, is KAGVTQTPRYLIKTRGQQVTLSCSPISGHRSVSWYQQTPGQGLQFLFEYFSETQRNKGNFPGRFSGRQFSNSRSEMNVSTLELGDSALYLCASSLVLGTVGKETQYFGPGTRLLVL.